These 15 T cell receptor beta chains share one sample of origin, sequenced in a study of Ad26.COV2.S vaccination and SARS-CoV-2 variants. The treatment here: roughly 18 received Ad26.COV2.S at low or high dose, single or two shots; five or six received placebo; per-sample allocation not given. Following the first vaccine or placebo injection, samples were taken on day 63. TCRdb keeps only in-frame clones here, not all; method: immunoSEQ multiplex PCR. The sample lists about 260,000 clones, around nine tenths seen once, with 2.9% in the top ten. The source material was peripheral blood, sampled in a trial of Ad26.COV2.S vaccine versus placebo. The receptors were gathered from a person aged 18 to 65 who received the Ad26.COV2.S COVID-19 vaccine or a placebo.

This clone was observed a single time. This sequence joins TRBV7-2 and TRBJ2-1; TRBD1 is a possible D gene (5 bases). CDR3 length equals 15 residues. V dropped 5 bases and J dropped 0 bases, with 11 bases sitting between them. CDR1 and CDR2 (germline): SGHTA, FQGNSA. CDR3 nucleotide sequence: TGTGCCAGCAGCCCCCGACAGAGCTCCTACAATGAGCAGTTCTTC. It is translated as CASSPRQSSYNEQFF. The complete variable domain, with remaining parts taken from reference TRBV7-2 and TRBJ2-1, reads GAGVSQSPSNKVTEKGKDVELRCDPISGHTALYWYRQSLGQGLEFLIYFQGNSAPDKSGLPSDRFSAERTGGSVSTLTIQRTQQEDSAVYLCASSPRQSSYNEQFFGPGTRLTVL.

This clone was found a few times. Written as DNA, the CDR3 is TGTGCCAGCAGCTCACGACAGGGCTCTGGAAACACCATATATTTT. It yields the protein CASSSRQGSGNTIYF. The chain has TRBV9 and TRBJ1-3; 7 nucleotides match TRBD1. The CDR3 runs to 15 residues. V lost 4 bases to trimming and J lost 0 bases; unmatched junction nucleotides: 4. Germline V gene data show CDR1 as SGDLS and CDR2 as YYNGEE.

Remarks on this clone: A much larger clone is a single base away; this may be a read error. The V gene is TRBV5-6, the J gene TRBJ1-5; D is unclear. The CDR3 consists of 14 residues. The V gene lost 0 bases and the J gene lost 0 bases, with 4 bases spanning the gap. Per germline, CDR1 SGHDT and CDR2 YYEEEE. As DNA, the CDR3 is TGTGCCAGCAGCTTGGGGTATAGCAATCAGCCCCAGCATTTT. It is translated as CASSLGYSNQPQHF.

The chain uses TRBV6-6 and TRBJ2-7; D uncertain. Trimming took off 2 bases at V and 2 bases at J, with 7 bases between the two ends. This CDR3 contains 13 residues. Germline CDR1 and CDR2: MNHNY and SVGAGI (reference sequence). The CDR3 reads CASSYPEAYEQYV. CDR3 bases: TGTGCCAGCAGTTACCCGGAAGCCTACGAGCAGTACGTC.

V usage is TRBV24-1 and J usage is TRBJ2-3; 9 nucleotides match TRBD1. Germline lookup yields CDR1 KGHDR and CDR2 SFDVKD. The CDR3 consists of 15 residues. J was trimmed by 1 base and V by 4 bases; bases with no gene match: 2. The CDR3 coding sequence is TGTGCCACCAGTGACCGGGACAGGGGCACAGATACGCAGTATTTT. It translates to CATSDRDRGTDTQYF.

The gene calls are TRBV18 and TRBJ1-3; the D gene is possibly TRBD1 (5 bases). The germline V gene encodes CDR1 KGHSH and CDR2 LQKENI. This CDR3 spans 16 amino acids. The germline V and J ends were trimmed by 3 bases and 0 bases, with 12 bases remaining between them. The CDR3 sequence: CASSPGTGNSGNTIYF. CDR3 DNA sequence: TGTGCCAGCTCACCCGGAACAGGCAACTCTGGAAACACCATATATTTT.

The rearrangement links TRBV5-1 to TRBJ1-1; TRBD1 agrees at 7 bases. Germline V gene data show CDR1 as SGHRS and CDR2 as YFSETQ. CDR3 length: 16 residues. J gave up 0 bases and V 3 bases, and 8 bases lay outside the gene matches. The CDR3 region has the DNA TGCGCCAGCAGCTCCCCCGGGGACAGAATGAACACTGAAGCTTTCTTT. It specifies CASSSPGDRMNTEAFF.

Remarks on this clone: Other DNA sequences from this sample encode an identical CDR3 as well. CDR3 in DNA: TGTGCCACGGGCGTAGCGGGGTACAATGAGCAGTTCTTC. Translation: CATGVAGYNEQFF. This chain links TRBV15 with TRBJ2-1; TRBD2 matches 8 bases. In germline, CDR1 is LNHNV, CDR2 YYDKDF (reference sequence). The CDR3 has 13 residues. Trimming cost V 9 bases and J 4 bases; bases outside gene matches: 5.

V gene TRBV7-2 combines with J gene TRBJ2-7; D is perhaps TRBD1 (6 bases). Trimming removed 5 bases from V and 4 bases from J, with 12 bases in between. The CDR3 is 13 residues long. CDR1 and CDR2 (germline): SGHTA, FQGNSA. The CDR3 region is CASSTGQGYEQYF. As DNA, the CDR3 is TGTGCCAGCAGCACAGGCCAGGGGTACGAGCAGTACTTC. Complete variable domain (other parts from reference TRBV7-2 and TRBJ2-7): GAGVSQSPSNKVTEKGKDVELRCDPISGHTALYWYRQSLGQGLEFLIYFQGNSAPDKSGLPSDRFSAERTGGSVSTLTIQRTQQEDSAVYLCASSTGQGYEQYFGPGTRLTVT.

This clone was observed at least ten times. The rearrangement links TRBV9 to TRBJ2-2, with D perhaps TRBD2 (5 bases). Germline loops: CDR1 SGDLS, CDR2 YYNGEE. The CDR3 consists of 17 residues. Trimming took off 4 bases at V and 7 bases at J, with 23 bases between the two ends. The CDR3: CASSPQGLPVVGGELFF. DNA of the CDR3: TGTGCCAGCAGCCCGCAAGGACTCCCGGTCGTGGGCGGGGAGCTGTTTTTT.

The chain joins TRBV6-5 to TRBJ2-5, with TRBD2 matching over 11 bases. V was pared by 5 bases and J by 0 bases, with 2 bases of the junction left unmatched. Looked up from germline, CDR1 is MNHEY and CDR2 is SVGAGI. The CDR3 runs 15 residues. DNA for the CDR3: TGTGCCAGCAGTCGACTAGCGGGATACCAAGAGACCCAGTACTTC. Its protein is CASSRLAGYQETQYF.

The rearrangement uses TRBV27 and TRBJ2-3; D is possibly TRBD1 (5 bases). Trimming removed 3 bases from V and 1 base from J, with 8 bases in between. The germline CDR1 and CDR2 sequences are MNHEY and SMNVEV (reference sequence). CDR3 length: 14 residues. The CDR3 bases are TGTGCCAGCAGTTTCGGCAGGGGCACAGATACGCAGTATTTT. This translates into CASSFGRGTDTQYF.

The chain carries TRBV2 and TRBJ2-2, with TRBD1 matching over 8 bases. Germline values: CDR1 SNHLY, CDR2 FYNNEI. The length of the CDR3 is 12 residues. The V segment lost 11 bases and the J segment 1 base; nucleotides outside the gene matches: 0. CDR3 protein: CAGQGNTGELFF. Here the CDR3 DNA reads TGTGCCGGACAGGGGAACACCGGGGAGCTGTTTTTT.

The rearrangement uses TRBV5-1 and TRBJ2-1, with 8 bases identical to TRBD1. The CDR3 covers 16 residues. Germline values: CDR1 SGHRS, CDR2 YFSETQ. The V and J ends lost 2 bases and 4 bases, in that order; junction bases with no gene match: 8. In DNA, the CDR3 is TGCGCCAGCAGCTTAATCGGCAGGGGGCAATACAATGAGCAGTTCTTC. Residues: CASSLIGRGQYNEQFF.

The CDR3, as DNA: TGTGCCAGCAGCGTCGGACAGACCAATCAGCCCCAGCATTTT. Protein product: CASSVGQTNQPQHF. The chain combines TRBV7-2 with TRBJ1-5; a weak D match, TRBD1 (6 bases). The CDR3 runs to 14 residues. The germline V and J ends were trimmed by 5 bases and 3 bases, with 11 bases remaining between them. The V gene's germline CDR1 is SGHTA and CDR2 FQGNSA. The entire variable domain, with the rest obtained from reference TRBV7-2 and TRBJ1-5, is as follows: GAGVSQSPSNKVTEKGKDVELRCDPISGHTALYWYRQSLGQGLEFLIYFQGNSAPDKSGLPSDRFSAERTGGSVSTLTIQRTQQEDSAVYLCASSVGQTNQPQHFGDGTRLSIL.